This T cell receptor (beta chain) was retrieved from a study of chemoradiotherapy in HPV16-positive cancers. V lost 7 bases and J lost 7, with 17 bases in between. Germline loops: CDR1 SGHVS, CDR2 FNYEAQ. This CDR3 is 13 amino acids long. About this clone: Its specificity is unknown.

Sequencing was performed with immunoSEQ multiplex PCR; in TCRdb, only in-frame clones are kept and a portion is missing. The sample consists of fewer than 40,000 clones, around 80% of them appearing once. Whole-study findings and limits: Only a couple of HPV16-positive patients supplied the functional HPV-specificity definition.

The rearrangement uses TRBV7-6 and TRBJ2-7; D is perhaps TRBD1 (5 bases). This TCR derives from a human donor with HPV-associated anogenital cancer. This material consisted of blood, taken from a patient who underwent chemoradiotherapy. CDR3 in DNA: TGTGCCAGCACGCTTTATGTTAAGGGGGAGCAGTACTTC. The encoded protein is CASTLYVKGEQYF. Full variable domain (outside the CDR3, taken from reference TRBV7-6 and TRBJ2-7): GAGVSQSPRYKVTKRGQDVALRCDPISGHVSLYWYRQALGQGPEFLTYFNYEAQQDKSGLPNDRFSAERPEGSISTLTIQRTEQRDSAMYRCASTLYVKGEQYFGPGTRLTVT.